This T cell receptor beta chain stems from a study of Graves' ophthalmopathy and Graves' hyperthyroidism (dated by TCRdb to 2016 to 2018). Concerning the study at large: Peripheral blood was collected before any treatment was given, at the time of initial diagnosis. To explore V-J signatures that separate ophthalmopathy from hyperthyroidism, a discovery set of about a hundred patients was enrolled, consisting of about 45 with ophthalmopathy and about 60 with stable hyperthyroidism. An independent validation cohort comprised some 19 hyperthyroidism patients and 15 to 17 patients who later progressed from hyperthyroidism to ophthalmopathy. In total, over 130 blood samples were TCR-sequenced: approximately 42 ophthalmopathy, approximately 80 hyperthyroidism and approximately 17 hyperthyroidism-to-ophthalmopathy patients. T-cell repertoires of thyroid tissue and blood were compared in several hyperthyroidism patients. Following sample collection, hyperthyroidism patients were given methimazole at a starting dose of 30 mg daily, and ophthalmopathy patients were given high-dose intravenous methylprednisolone. The study used TCR beta repertoire signatures to distinguish Graves' ophthalmopathy from Graves' hyperthyroidism and to predict progression to ophthalmopathy. Results the study describes overall, beyond this receptor: Most expanded thyroid clonotypes with frequency above 0.001 were also detected in blood, suggesting blood repertoires may reflect the thyroid immune response. Ophthalmopathy was separated from stable hyperthyroidism by the 13-signature model with 85% to 90% sensitivity and just under 84% specificity in cross-validation and with 80%/75% in the test set. In validation, the model predicted ophthalmopathy progression with about 71% sensitivity and around 72% specificity; 12 predicted patients were CT-confirmed with GO in a median of around 6 months. Sample size was not statistically predetermined, and group allocation was not concealed from the investigators.

The germline V end is reduced by 4 bases and the J end by 4 bases; junction bases left unmatched: 4. Inclusive of the bounding cysteine and phenylalanine, the CDR3 is 14 residues long. Only the CDR3 region is kept as DNA, spanning 42 bases read in frame from base 1. CDR1 SEHNR and CDR2 FQNEAQ were looked up in the germline V gene (reference sequence). This clonotype was recorded a few times. The antigen it binds to is not known. Base qualities are not at hand, and no much larger clone is one base apart. The ophthalmopathy patients had moderately to severely active disease, with a Clinical Activity Score of 3 or higher, a NOSPECS grade of 4 or higher, and a disease duration of less than 3 months. Patients were excluded if they had other autoimmune diseases, uncontrolled infections, pregnancy or lactation. Clinical symptoms, serum thyroxine, TRAb, thyroid ultrasound and orbital computed tomography were used for diagnosis. Using Ficoll-Paque density gradient centrifugation, PBMCs were isolated from about 9.4 ml of fresh peripheral blood. Total RNA was extracted using Trizol reagent, and RNA quality was checked on an Agilent 2100 Bioanalyzer.

For repertoire sequencing, TCR beta CDR3 regions were amplified from RNA transcripts. HTBI primers and the Qiagen OneStep RT-PCR kit were used in a first-round RT-PCR, which was followed by a second-round multiplex PCR, size selection and purification. Libraries were sequenced paired-end with 100 bp reads on an Illumina HiSeq2000. The original methods were these. SOAPnuke was used to process the reads, removing any read that contained adapters or uncalled bases, had a mean Phred below 15, or lacked an exact match to the constant primer or identifier. High-quality paired reads were merged with COPE v1.2.5. Each unique nucleotide sequence was defined as a clonotype, and clonotypes were aligned to IMGT TRB V, D and J references with MiTCR v1.1. The analysis was limited to V-J combinations with a frequency above 0.0001, which together covered 99.2% of repertoires. A TCR clonal expansion and chaos score per V-J combination was defined as the ratio of F50 clonal expansion to chaos observed in the TCRdist matrix. Welch's t-statistics and random forest were used to reduce the features to 10 to 15 V-J combinations, which were then used as input to a naive Bayes classifier. The Morisita-Horn index was used to measure how similar the thyroid and blood repertoires were. The public reads were run again by TCRdb, first through fastp at Q25 and then through MiXCR, and only productive beta chains were kept. Rows with a matching CDR3 protein are joined into one entry that keeps the most common DNA and genes. These V and J calls originate from TCRdb's pipeline instead of the authors' own analysis. In this sample the table shows about 740,000 distinct CDR3 sequences, 40% of which occur a single time. The top ten hold about 40% of the sample.

This clonotype was obtained from an adult man with Graves' ophthalmopathy. The rearranged segments are TRBV7-9 and TRBJ2-7; 10 central nucleotides agree with TRBD1. Input material: peripheral blood. CDR3 region: CASSSGQGLYEQYF. Here is the DNA: TGTGCCAGCAGCTCGGGACAGGGGTTGTACGAGCAGTACTTC. The full variable domain, with segments outside the CDR3 supplied by the reference TRBV7-9 and TRBJ2-7 proteins, appears as DTGVSQNPRHKITKRGQNVTFRCDPISEHNRLYWYRQTLGQGPEFLTYFQNEAQLEKSRLLSDRFSAERPKGSFSTLEIQRTEQGDSAMYLCASSSGQGLYEQYFGPGTRLTVT.